This T cell receptor (beta chain) was observed in a study of cytomegalovirus exposure and HLA in healthy donors. Background on the study: T cells numbering about 179 million yielded around 120 million unique TCR beta sequences in an earlier analysis. General observations from the study: Accurate prediction of HLA-A and HLA-B alleles (for most subjects) was reportedly achieved from TCR beta sequences.

The V gene lost 6 bases and the J gene lost 1 base, with 12 bases spanning the gap. The CDR3 sequence is 14 residues long. Looked up from germline, CDR1 is KGHSH and CDR2 is LQKENI. This clone was counted a few times. Its cognate antigen is unknown. The same CDR3 also results from other DNA sequences found in this sample. PCR primers comprised 60 Vbeta and 13 Jbeta primers. Clones were read by immunoSEQ multiplex PCR, and TCRdb kept only the in-frame ones, dropping some. Of some 180,000 clones listed, 8.5% to 10% are singletons. The source material was PBMCs. This TCR was sampled from a woman in her twenties or thirties in good health and CMV-seropositive. V is TRBV18 and J is TRBJ1-1, with D perhaps TRBD1 (6 bases). CDR3 protein: CASSPDRKNTEAFF. CDR3 in DNA: TGTGCCAGCTCCCCCGACAGGAAGAACACTGAAGCTTTCTTT.